The sequence of this T cell receptor beta chain was determined in a study of CD8+ T cells in alopecia areata. Extraction of RNA preceded its reverse transcription into cDNA, which served as the sequencing template. Here immunoSEQ multiplex PCR was the method, and the copy in TCRdb shows in-frame clones only, minus some. In the table there are under 40,000 clones, around 59% of which are singletons. Per germline, CDR1 SGDLS and CDR2 YYNGEE. The trim removed 4 bases at V and 8 bases at J, leaving 8 bases unmatched. The CDR3 runs 14 residues. This TCR was recovered from a human donor with alopecia areata. Sequencing input: NKG2D-high CD8+ T cells sorted from blood. The rearrangement links TRBV9 to TRBJ2-1; TRBD2 agrees at 8 bases. The CDR3 region is CASSPSGSLHEQFF. CDR3 nucleotides: TGTGCCAGCAGCCCCAGCGGGAGTCTGCATGAGCAGTTCTTC.